This T cell receptor (beta chain) stems from a study of blood T cell repertoires in COVID-19 (dated by TCRdb to the early 2020s). About the full investigation: The collaborator samples originated in the United States, Italy and Spain and spanned the acute and convalescent phases of COVID-19. The prospective study material was composed of cDNA or gDNA derived from T cells, B-cell-depleted T cells, or PBMCs. The dataset comprised deeply sampled blood TCRbeta repertoires from subjects exposed to, actively infected with, or recovered from COVID-19. The repertoires were made available in a free public database intended to serve as a resource for research on the immune response to SARS-CoV-2. Samples were obtained from the ongoing ImmuneRACE study (first 160 participants) and from about 1,300 subjects provided by 6 global collaborators. A de-identified subject ID, COVID-19 status, age in years and sex were almost always included in the sample metadata. Where available, HLA class I and class II types were obtained from metadata supplied by the sample provider rather than from assay-based typing.

General conclusions and limits of the study: Clinical and demographic metadata were provided uncurated, with the amount varying by source and participant.

The immunoSEQ Assay, a bias-controlled multiplex PCR, was used to amplify TCRbeta CDR3 regions from genomic DNA. In the authors' own workflow: Nucleated cell counts per sample were estimated from amplification of reference gene primers within the assay. To quantify the absolute abundance of each unique TCRbeta CDR3 rearrangement, sequence reads were collapsed and filtered. For each sample, productive Simpson clonality was calculated as the square root of Simpson's diversity index across productive rearrangements. TCRdb obtained this table from immuneACCESS and retained in-frame rearrangements with V and J assigned. These tables miss some clones; where compared with another copy, unresolved V genes account for less than half of the shortfall, and the remainder is unexplained. V, J and clone size were drawn from that table, and D and trimming were deduced from the DNA. The sample table records 200,000 or so clones; roughly four fifths of these occur just once. The biggest ten clones account for less than 8.5% of the sample.

A word on this clone: This clone's antigen is unknown. Nothing much larger sits one base from this clone, and base qualities are not available.

Participants in the prospective study were enrolled through a virtual design, were aged 18 to 89 years, and lived in roughly 24 United States geographic areas. In the prospective study, participants were assigned to cohorts based on the clinical history participants reported in a screening survey and a study questionnaire. For ImmuneRACE Cohort 3, a participant was defined as recovered based on two consecutive negative NP/OP PCR tests, clearance by a healthcare professional, or resolution of symptoms. Each participant in the prospective study had whole blood, serum and a nasopharyngeal or oropharyngeal swab collected by mobile phlebotomists. Additional blood draws and questionnaires over a roughly two-month period could optionally be provided by prospective study participants. Before DNA extraction, blood samples from the prospective study were shipped at room temperature or frozen. The germline V gene sets CDR1 to SQVTM and CDR2 to ANQGSEA. The CDR3 numbers 13 residues from cysteine through phenylalanine. Solely the CDR3 DNA is kept, with 39 bases framed from the first base. Here V drops 7 bases and J drops 1 base, and the junction holds 5 bases not matched to any gene.

The receptor chain draws on TRBV29-1 and TRBJ1-2; 8 central nucleotides agree with TRBD1. The sequence was obtained from a man between 40 and 49 years old who had recovered from COVID-19. Sequenced sample: PBMCs or T cells enriched from blood (not recorded which). The nucleotide sequence is given as TGCAGCGCTACGACAGGGGTTAACTATGGCTACACCTTC. Translation gives CSATTGVNYGYTF.